This TCR beta chain stems from a study of identical twins. Broader study findings: Weaker excess twin sharing was seen among beta out-of-frame sequences. Models underestimated out-of-frame TCR alpha sharing in monozygotic twins.

Worth noting for this clonotype: Its cognate antigen is unknown.

cDNA molecules carried unique molecular identifiers, and template switching added a universal primer site. In TCRdb, the 5' RACE reads were re-called with MiXCR into one record per CDR3 protein. The sample records roughly 260,000 distinct CDR3 sequences, over 11% being singletons. Each donor was a healthy Caucasian. The germline CDR1 and CDR2 sequences are SGHRS and YFSETQ. V shed 1 base, J shed 5 bases, and the junction held 7 bases outside the gene matches. This CDR3 region has 15 residues. The genes are TRBV5-1 and TRBJ2-5; TRBD2 matches at 8 bases. The sequenced sample was memory (CD45RO+) T cells sorted from blood. This TCR was sampled from a woman aged 18-29 years in good health. CDR3 bases: TGCGCCAGCAGCTTGCAGGTCGGGGGGGCCGAGACCCAGTACTTC. Its translation is CASSLQVGGAETQYF.